This record covers a single TCR beta chain. Its antigen is unidentified. This sample is drawn from a study of blood T cells in healthy people across ages. Regarding the study as a whole: Strong correlation linked observed beta diversity and percent naive T cells. Bulk PBMC profiling left naive and antigen-experienced comparisons inconclusive.

CDR3 length: 19 residues. Germline CDR1 reads KGHDR; CDR2 reads SFDVKD. Trimming cost V 0 bases and J 2 bases; bases outside gene matches: 12. A J-beta primer mix and a sample-barcoded 5' primer were used in a second PCR of about 6 to 12 cycles. TCRdb recomputed calls from the 5' RACE reads with MiXCR, one row per CDR3 protein. The table shows over 1,500,000 distinct CDR3 sequences, with around half occurring only once. This rearrangement joins TRBV24-1 to TRBJ2-1; TRBD1 agrees at 7 bases. This TCR came from a woman in her thirties or forties in good health. The sequencing sample was made of blood. The DNA for the CDR3 is TGTGCCACCAGTGATTTGACCCCTTCGACAGGGAAAGCCTACAATGAGCAGTTCTTC. It is translated as CATSDLTPSTGKAYNEQFF.